This T cell receptor beta chain was obtained from a study of cytomegalovirus exposure and HLA in healthy donors (dated by TCRdb to 2016 to 2017). Broadly, across the study: According to an earlier analysis of a few hundred of the donors, roughly 180 million T cells yielded 117 million unique TCR beta sequences and approximately 300 Gb of sequence data. A handful of DR-DQ haplotypes were handled as single units for association and clustering because linkage in the cohort was strong. The number of donors typed differed by locus, with roughly 629-640 for A, B, C, DRB1 and DQB1, roughly 520 for DQA1, over 600 for DPA1, and around 450 for DPB1. A later analysis re-analyzed previously published TCR beta repertoires from roughly 600 donors and added high-resolution HLA genotyping to study TCR occurrence patterns. Rather than using new phenotypic data, the later analysis identified candidate immune exposures from TCR beta sequences and from how often those sequences occurred across donors. All discovery cohort repertoires had been generated using a single sequencing platform. An earlier analysis of some 500 of the donors applied high-throughput TCR beta sequencing to assess whether each TCR beta V gene segment acted as functional or pseudogenic. Besides the first cohort of some 670 subjects, a separate validation cohort made up of over a hundred different subjects was used. The study aimed to test whether signatures of past pathogen exposure could be identified by cataloging public T cell receptors. HLA typing included class I and class II loci at four-digit resolution. A later genetic analysis used genome-wide SNP genotypes for about 55% of the 666 donors, treating that subset as a discovery cohort. The study used immunosequencing to profile the T cell repertoires of some 600 subjects and linked those repertoires to cytomegalovirus serostatus. The genetic ancestry cluster associated with self-reported Caucasian donors included 81% of the 398 genotyped donors. To predict cytomegalovirus infection status, the study brought together high-throughput TCR immunosequencing, statistical association of individual TCRs with disease status, and machine learning. Across around 400 genotyped donors of the cohort, an average of roughly 250,000 unique TCR beta nucleotide sequences per donor were sequenced, and roughly 17% of those sequences were non-productive. Donor age, sex, ethnicity and CMV serostatus were collected together with the repertoire data. Roughly 300 gigabases of sequencing data and approximately 85 million unique TCR sequences were included in an early release covering several hundred HLA-typed donors. What the research found in general, with its limitations: According to the authors, the approach could potentially be generalized to other disease states and immunological phenotypes. The study listed 150 to 200 TCR beta chains as associated with cytomegalovirus. In a later analysis, TCR association rates were found to vary across HLA loci, with the most associated TCRs seen for DRB1 alleles and the fewest for HLA-C alleles. Because HLA typing was unavailable for some donors at each locus, only the typed subset was used in association tests. V-gene and J-gene trimming of TCR beta chains was associated with a missense DCLRE1C variant in a later genetic analysis, and the association was replicated in an independent cohort. A cluster of highly shared sequence variants was judged likely to be a technical artifact of the sequencing pipeline. CMV serostatus was the only immune exposure information available for the cohort. The presence/absence analyses assumed that sequencing depth was roughly uniform across donors, and that assumption may not be true. In vitro tests confirmed that three of the cytomegalovirus-associated TCR beta chains recognize cytomegalovirus antigens. According to a later analysis, parvovirus B19, influenza, CMV and Epstein-Barr virus appeared linked to several top co-occurrence clusters. A further reported finding was that TCR beta sequences accurately predicted the HLA-A and HLA-B alleles for most subjects in the first cohort. In an earlier analysis of some 540 of the donors, most TCR beta V segments appeared in productive rearrangements about 90% or about 30% of the time, broadly matching IMGT annotations. In both the original and validation cohorts, the classifier was reported to diagnose cytomegalovirus status with high specificity and sensitivity. Most TCR sequences were observed very rarely across donors, whereas some public TCRs were present in many individuals. According to a later analysis, most CMV-associated TCR beta chains appeared to be HLA-restricted, and the HLA associations seemed to be driven largely by CMV exposure. When HLA alleles, especially DR and DQ, strongly co-occurred, TCR associations were difficult to assign to individual alleles. In a later analysis, HLA-associated TCR beta chains showed more clonal expansion and lower generation probabilities than non-associated chains that were equally common. A later genetic analysis reported fewer N-insertions in productive TCRs among donors in an Asian-associated ancestry cluster than the roughly 670-donor mean. At a false discovery rate of 0.05, a later analysis linked about 17,000 TCR beta sequences to specific HLA alleles. Because counts were too low, 15 to 20 rarely observed V segments, including chromosome 9 orphons, were excluded from the earlier analysis of a few hundred of the donors. This cohort had only TCR beta chains sequenced, and the lack of alpha or paired-chain data limited which features could be detected. Some IMGT-functional V segments, including TRBV6-2 and TRBV6-3, could not be told apart with the 87-base-pair reads, so those segments were excluded. Linkage disequilibrium might explain the correlated functional status among segregating V segments, but an unknown experimental factor could not be excluded.

With regard to this clone: No cognate antigen has been identified for it. Base qualities were left out, and no much larger clone turns up one base away.

There are 16 amino acids in the CDR3, from cysteine to phenylalanine inclusive. The entry retains the CDR3 DNA only, 48 bases that are in frame from base 1. Relative to germline, V is missing 5 bases and J is missing 5 bases, with 12 bases of the junction outside any gene match. For CDR1 and CDR2, the germline V gene (reference sequence) lists LNHDA and SQIVND. The library was built by means of the immunoSEQ multiplex PCR assay. A mixture of 60 forward primers for TCR Vbeta segments and 13 reverse primers for TCR Jbeta segments was used in the multiplex PCR. A multiplex PCR assay on genomic DNA amplified the CDR3 region of rearranged TCR beta genes. The Illumina HiSeq System was used to sequence the amplified TCR beta libraries as 87-base-pair reads. From the authors' description of their analysis: A later analysis tallied tens of millions of unique TCR beta chains across the approximately 670 repertoires, and roughly 11 million of those chains were shared by two or more donors. To remove PCR and sequencing errors, raw reads were error-corrected and collapsed into unique sequences using a nearest-neighbor algorithm that merged closely related sequences. V, D and J gene segments were assigned by aligning CDR3 sequences to IMGT reference sequences. For a sequence to be retained, a match of at least six nucleotides was required to both a V gene segment and a J gene segment. Rearrangements were called productive when the CDR3 lacked stop codons and stayed in frame with V and J; all others were non-productive. CDR3 was defined by IMGT convention, running from the second conserved V-encoded cysteine to the conserved J-encoded phenylalanine. The earlier analysis of some 580 of the donors excluded any sequence lacking an unambiguous match to a single V gene segment. In an earlier analysis of several hundred of the donors, V segments were called functional above 56.7% productive rearrangements and were called segregating when the between-donor standard deviation exceeded 5%. A statistical classification framework was built to diagnose cytomegalovirus status from the catalog of TCR beta chain sequences. V and J gene assignment, in a later analysis, came from comparing TCR nucleotide sequences with IMGT/GENE-DB human TR gene sequences. In a later analysis, CDR3 sequences and most-parsimonious VDJ recombination scenarios were assigned using the TCRdist pipeline. In a later analysis, each TCR beta chain was defined by its CDR3 amino acid sequence together with its V-gene family, and reads lacking a unique V-gene family were excluded. As a way to deal with suspected cross-contamination and a sequencing artifact, a later analysis dropped 640 or so nucleotide sequences that were highly shared and had low generation probability. For each public chain, a later analysis derived a clonal expansion index from normalized ranks of inferred template counts within each repertoire. Generation probabilities in a later analysis came from a VDJ recombination model fitted to out-of-frame rearrangements, and those results were checked against IGoR. In a later analysis, hypergeometric tests were used to score TCR-TCR, TCR-HLA and TCR-CMV co-occurrence, with a repertoire-size bias correction applied to TCR pairs. False discovery rates were estimated in a later analysis by permuting HLA or CMV assignments 20 times. In a later analysis, co-occurring TCRs were grouped using DBSCAN, with TCRdist sequence similarity added in when clustering inside HLA-allele-positive subsets. Repertoires with fewer than 30,000 or more than 120,000 public chains, plus five repertoires with anomalous nucleotide sharing, were excluded from co-occurrence clustering. Sourced from immuneACCESS, this table was stored by TCRdb with only in-frame sequences that have V and J called. A share of the clones is absent; for the studies checked, an unresolved V gene accounts for under half, and the remainder has no known explanation. V, J and clone size are taken as reported in that table, and D and trimming were inferred from the DNA itself. Across this sample there are some 200,000 clones, with 10% to 15% seen only once. The ten biggest clones cover less than 8.5% of the sample.

In total, 666 healthy bone marrow donors made up the cohort. At the time of sampling, every cohort member was nominally healthy, though immune exposures that went unrecorded were likely present. The donor tested CMV seropositive and was one of the 289 seropositive cohort members. A peripheral blood sample was collected from each donor, and TCR beta sequencing was performed on peripheral blood mononuclear cells. Genomic DNA was extracted from the blood cell samples with the Qiagen DNeasy Blood Extraction Kit. The receptor was derived from a man aged 50 or older in good health and CMV-seropositive. Sequenced input: PBMCs. The chain links TRBV19 with TRBJ2-3; TRBD2 fits 8 bases in the junction. The DNA reads as follows: TGTGCCAGTAGTGGGCTGGCGGGGGGCAGGGGAGATACGCAGTATTTT. This encodes CASSGLAGGRGDTQYF.